Listed here are 31 T cell receptor beta chains from one sample, sequenced in a study of CD8 T cells in Susac syndrome. Random hexamers were used to reverse transcribe the RNA input (about 0.5 to 1 ug). TCRdb analysed the immunoSEQ multiplex PCR reads with MiXCR anew, one entry per CDR3 protein. The sample has approximately 160,000 distinct CDR3 sequences, 92% seen once; the top ten hold about 0.073%. Sequenced material: CD4+ T cells from PBMCs. Receptors originate from a human donor in good health.

The chain employs TRBV27 and TRBJ1-1; a weak D match, TRBD1 (5 bases). The CDR3 sequence is 13 residues long. The V gene's germline CDR1 is MNHEY and CDR2 SMNVEV (reference sequence). Between the trimmed V and J ends, which lost 7 bases and 3 bases, there was a span of 12 bases. Here the CDR3 reads CASTGNRDTEAFF. CDR3 in DNA: TGTGCCAGCACAGGGAATAGGGACACTGAAGCTTTCTTT.

This chain connects TRBV6-5 to TRBJ2-1; 10 nucleotides match TRBD1. The ends lost 5 bases at V and 7 bases at J; junction bases unmatched: 11. The CDR3 is 16 amino acids. The V gene's germline CDR1 is MNHEY and CDR2 SVGAGI. The CDR3 region is CASSLRMGQGWNEQFF. DNA of the CDR3: TGTGCCAGCAGTCTACGCATGGGACAGGGGTGGAATGAGCAGTTCTTC.

This clonotype was observed a handful of times. The chain recombines TRBV5-1 with TRBJ2-5; 9 bases are shared with TRBD1. The CDR3 runs 15 residues. The V and J ends lost 4 bases and 4 bases, in that order; junction bases with no gene match: 8. Germline-derived CDR1 and CDR2 are SGHRS and YFSETQ. This CDR3 is CASSPRQGVGETQYF. In DNA, the CDR3 is TGCGCCAGCAGCCCTAGACAGGGGGTTGGAGAGACCCAGTACTTC.

V gene TRBV5-1 combines with J gene TRBJ1-5; the match to TRBD1 covers 8 bases. J was trimmed by 1 base and V by 5 bases; bases with no gene match: 11. The CDR3 sequence is 17 residues long. Germline CDR1 is SGHRS and CDR2 is YFSETQ. The CDR3 nucleotides read TGCGCCAGCAGATCGGACAGGGCTCTGGGAAGCAATCAGCCCCAGCATTTT. This gives the protein CASRSDRALGSNQPQHF.

This clonotype was recorded only once. This chain uses TRBV6-1 with TRBJ2-2; a possible D gene is TRBD2 (5 bases). Germline loops: CDR1 MNHNS, CDR2 SASEGT. Trimming pared 6 bases from V and 4 bases from J, leaving 12 bases between. This CDR3 region has 14 residues. CDR3 sequence reads: CASRGEPATGELFF. In DNA, the CDR3 is TGTGCCAGCAGGGGAGAGCCGGCCACCGGGGAGCTGTTTTTT.

The CDR3 loop is CAWSVEGVQYF. The CDR3 region has the DNA TGTGCCTGGAGTGTAGAGGGGGTGCAGTACTTC. The chain carries TRBV30 and TRBJ2-7; a weak D match, TRBD1 (6 bases). The CDR3 contains 11 residues. CDR1 and CDR2 from the germline V gene are GTSNPN and SVGIG (reference sequence). Trimming took 0 bases from V and 9 from J, leaving 9 bases between them.

The chain links TRBV6-2 or TRBV6-3 to TRBJ2-2, with D uncertain. CDR3 length: 14 amino acids. The V end lost 2 bases, the J end lost 7 bases, and 11 bases lay between the germline ends. The germline V gene has CDR1 MNHEY and CDR2 SVGEGT. Here the CDR3 DNA reads TGTGCCAGCAGTTACCGCCCCGAGGTCGGGGAGCTGTTTTTT. This gives the protein CASSYRPEVGELFF.

In regard to this clonotype: With a much larger clone just one base away, this may be a read error. V is TRBV3-1 and J is TRBJ1-2; 10 bases are a match to TRBD1. CDR3 length: 14 amino acids. The germline CDR1 and CDR2 sequences are LGHDT and YNNKEL (reference sequence). The CDR3 reads CAISPGQGNYGYTF. For the CDR3, the DNA is TGTGCCATCAGCCCGGGACAGGGGAACTATGGCTACACCTTC.

This clonotype was counted a single time. This chain connects TRBV6-2 or TRBV6-3 to TRBJ2-7; TRBD2 might be the D (7 bases). The CDR3 runs 16 residues. Trimming took 6 bases from V and 0 from J, leaving 18 bases between them. Germline V gene data show CDR1 as MNHEY and CDR2 as SVGEGT. CDR3 nucleotide sequence: TGTGCCAGCAGCAGACCTGGGGGGGACATCTCCTACGAGCAGTACTTC. It translates to CASSRPGGDISYEQYF.

This chain uses TRBV3-1 with TRBJ1-5, with TRBD1 matching 9 bases. The CDR3 runs to 15 residues. V gave up 5 bases and J gave up 2 bases; unmatched junction bases: 4. Germline CDR1 is LGHDT and CDR2 is YNNKEL (reference sequence). This CDR3 is CASSSTGGGNQPQHF. The CDR3 nucleotides read TGTGCCAGCAGCTCTACAGGGGGCGGCAATCAGCCCCAGCATTTT.

The chain carries TRBV20-1 and TRBJ1-4; a possible D gene is TRBD1 (5 bases). CDR3 length: 12 amino acids. V was clipped by 6 bases and J by 8 bases, with 13 bases between them. CDR1 DFQATT and CDR2 SNEGSKA come from the germline V gene (reference sequence). CDR3 sequence (DNA): TGCAGTGCCATGGGACTAGGGGAAAAACTGTTTTTT. Amino acids: CSAMGLGEKLFF.

The rearrangement uses TRBV5-1 and TRBJ2-3, with 7 bases that match TRBD1. CDR3 length: 15 residues. The V gene end was trimmed by 4 bases and the J gene end by 6 bases; junction bases not matched to a gene: 11. The V gene's germline CDR1 is SGHRS and CDR2 YFSETQ. The CDR3 sequence: CASSTLGQPPDTQYF. The DNA for the CDR3 is TGCGCCAGCAGCACCCTGGGACAGCCGCCGGATACGCAGTATTTT.

There are a few counts of this clonotype. This rearrangement joins TRBV19 to TRBJ2-7, with 7 bases matching TRBD1. CDR1 and CDR2 from the germline V gene are LNHDA and SQIVND (reference sequence). Trimming at V came to 6 bases and at J to 1 base, leaving 9 bases not matched to a gene. CDR3 length: 15 residues. The CDR3 nucleotides read TGTGCCAGTAGCCGCTCGACGGGACAGTCCTACGAGCAGTACTTC. Protein: CASSRSTGQSYEQYF.

The genes are TRBV7-2 and TRBJ1-1; 9 nucleotides agree with TRBD1. Trimming at V came to 1 base and at J to 3 bases, leaving 3 bases not matched to a gene. CDR1 SGHTA and CDR2 FQGNSA come from the germline V gene. The CDR3 is 15 amino acids. The CDR3 loop reads CASSLGGQGYTEAFF. The CDR3 DNA follows: TGTGCCAGCAGCTTAGGGGGACAGGGTTACACTGAAGCTTTCTTT. Complete variable domain (other parts from reference TRBV7-2 and TRBJ1-1): GAGVSQSPSNKVTEKGKDVELRCDPISGHTALYWYRQSLGQGLEFLIYFQGNSAPDKSGLPSDRFSAERTGGSVSTLTIQRTQQEDSAVYLCASSLGGQGYTEAFFGQGTRLTVV.

This clonotype was observed a single time. V usage is TRBV10-1 and J usage is TRBJ2-1, with 12 bases aligning to TRBD2. This CDR3 contains 19 residues. V was pared by 3 bases and J by 0 bases, with 9 bases of the junction left unmatched. From germline, CDR1 is WNHNN and CDR2 SYGVQD (reference sequence). The CDR3 sequence: CASSEELAGGPSSYNEQFF. DNA for the CDR3: TGCGCCAGCAGTGAAGAACTAGCGGGAGGTCCTAGCTCCTACAATGAGCAGTTCTTC.

This chain links TRBV29-1 with TRBJ2-7; tentatively, D is TRBD1 or TRBD2 (5 bases each). Per germline, CDR1 SQVTM and CDR2 ANQGSEA. Trimming pared 7 bases from V and 3 bases from J, leaving 10 bases between. The CDR3 loop spans 11 amino acids. The CDR3 here is CSGGSYYEQYF. The CDR3 DNA reads as TGCAGCGGGGGGTCTTACTACGAGCAGTACTTC.

The sample holds one count of this clonotype. The chain combines TRBV30 with TRBJ2-5, with 9 nucleotides matching TRBD1. V dropped 5 bases and J dropped 4; count of bases not matched to a gene: 5. The CDR3 spans 13 residues. Looked up from germline, CDR1 is GTSNPN and CDR2 is SVGIG (reference sequence). The CDR3 reads CAWETGGGETQYF. Here the CDR3 DNA reads TGTGCCTGGGAGACAGGGGGTGGAGAGACCCAGTACTTC. The full variable domain, with the rest looked up from reference TRBV30 and TRBJ2-5, is SQTIHQWPATLVQPVGSPLSLECTVEGTSNPNLYWYRQAAGRGLQLLFYSVGIGQISSEVPQNLSASRPQDRQFILSSKKLLLSDSGFYLCAWETGGGETQYFGPGTRLLVL.

V is TRBV6-6 and J is TRBJ2-3; D is undetermined. The CDR3 covers 10 residues. Germline CDR1 reads MNHNY; CDR2 reads SVGAGI (reference sequence). Trimming shortened V by 10 bases and J by 5 bases, and 7 bases separated the two germline ends. CDR3 sequence: CATSGDTQYF. The CDR3 coding sequence is TGTGCCACTTCCGGAGATACGCAGTATTTT.

The V gene is TRBV20-1, the J gene TRBJ1-5, with TRBD1 as a possible D gene (5 bases). CDR1 DFQATT and CDR2 SNEGSKA come from the germline V gene (reference sequence). Trimming removed 3 bases at V and 5 bases at J, with 11 bases between. The CDR3 is 13 residues long. This CDR3 is CSARKQDYQPQHF. In nucleotides, the CDR3 is TGCAGTGCTAGGAAACAGGACTATCAGCCCCAGCATTTT.

The rearrangement joins TRBV20-1 to TRBJ2-5, with TRBD2 identical over 9 bases. This CDR3 spans 15 amino acids. Looked up from germline, CDR1 is DFQATT and CDR2 is SNEGSKA (reference sequence). The V and J ends lost 0 bases and 5 bases, in that order; junction bases with no gene match: 7. The CDR3 region has the DNA TGCAGTGCTAGAGATCCAGCGGGAGGTGGTGAGACCCAGTACTTC. Its protein product is CSARDPAGGGETQYF.

DNA for the CDR3: TGCAGTGCTAGGCCGTGGGGGGACGCCCCATCCCTCCACTTT. As protein: CSARPWGDAPSLHF. The chain recombines TRBV20-1 with TRBJ1-6; maybe TRBD1 (5 bases). V dropped 3 bases and J dropped 14 bases, with 20 bases sitting between them. Germline V CDR1 and CDR2: DFQATT, SNEGSKA (reference sequence). The CDR3 runs to 14 residues.

V usage is TRBV12-3 or TRBV12-4 and J usage is TRBJ2-1; D perhaps matches TRBD2 (9 bases). V gave up 4 bases and J gave up 10 bases, with 35 bases separating them. The CDR3 has 20 residues. The CDR3 reads CASSSPRGLAGLLFRREQFF. In DNA, the CDR3 is TGTGCCAGCAGTTCGCCCAGGGGGCTAGCGGGACTTCTTTTTAGGCGGGAGCAGTTCTTC.

The chain recombines TRBV30 with TRBJ1-2; the D gene is possibly TRBD1 (5 bases). The CDR3 contains 14 residues. V lost 5 bases and J lost 4, with 17 bases in between. CDR1 and CDR2 (germline): GTSNPN, SVGIG (reference sequence). The CDR3 is CAWAGTSGPYGYTF. For the CDR3, the DNA is TGTGCCTGGGCCGGGACCTCTGGGCCCTATGGCTACACCTTC.

CDR3 in DNA: TGTGCCAGCAGCGTCGGGGCTAGAGCGGGCGAGCAGTACTTC. Translation: CASSVGARAGEQYF. The V and J genes are TRBV7-2 and TRBJ2-7, with D maybe TRBD2 (6 bases). The V gene lost 5 bases and the J gene lost 6 bases, with 17 bases spanning the gap. The CDR3 loop spans 14 amino acids. In germline, CDR1 is SGHTA, CDR2 FQGNSA.

This clonotype appeared a single time. The genes are TRBV5-1 and TRBJ2-7; 8 bases agree with TRBD2. Trimming at V came to 4 bases and at J to 1 base, leaving 4 bases not matched to a gene. CDR3 size: 14 residues. The germline gives CDR1 SGHRS, CDR2 YFSETQ. The CDR3 spells CASSREGDSYEQYF. The DNA for the CDR3 is TGCGCCAGCAGCCGGGAGGGAGATTCCTACGAGCAGTACTTC.

In this sample, this clonotype turned up once. As DNA, the CDR3 is TGCAGTGCTAGCTCAGCGGGCAACTATGGCTACACCTTC. Translation gives CSASSAGNYGYTF. The chain uses TRBV20-1 and TRBJ1-2, with no clear D. Trimming shortened V by 3 bases and J by 2 bases, and 10 bases separated the two germline ends. The CDR3 covers 13 residues. Per the germline V gene, CDR1 is DFQATT and CDR2 is SNEGSKA (reference sequence).

The rearrangement links TRBV7-2 to TRBJ2-2; D perhaps matches TRBD2 (6 bases). Trimming took 6 bases from V and 0 from J, leaving 11 bases between them. Looked up from germline, CDR1 is SGHTA and CDR2 is FQGNSA. The CDR3 runs 15 residues. The CDR3 sequence: CASRLRETNTGELFF. The CDR3 DNA sequence: TGTGCCAGCAGACTTCGGGAGACGAACACCGGGGAGCTGTTTTTT.

This chain joins TRBV19 and TRBJ2-7; no clear D. Germline CDR1 LNHDA, CDR2 SQIVND (reference sequence). The V end was cut by 5 bases, the J end by 4 bases, with 12 bases between. The CDR3 spans 13 residues. CDR3 loop: CASSPEGLYEQYF. CDR3 DNA sequence: TGTGCCAGTAGTCCAGAAGGTCTTTACGAGCAGTACTTC.

The chain joins TRBV18 to TRBJ2-7; the D gene is possibly TRBD2 (6 bases). This CDR3 contains 17 residues. The germline V gene has CDR1 KGHSH and CDR2 LQKENI. V lost 0 bases and J lost 3, with 18 bases in between. The CDR3 DNA reads as TGTGCCAGCTCACCACCGGGTAGGGGACTCTCGAACTACGAGCAGTACTTC. Its translation is CASSPPGRGLSNYEQYF.

V gene TRBV10-3 combines with J gene TRBJ2-2; D not resolved. V lost 7 bases and J lost 4, with 13 bases in between. This CDR3 region has 14 residues. In germline, CDR1 is ENHRY, CDR2 SYGVKD. The CDR3 sequence: CAITGDPPTGELFF. CDR3 DNA: TGTGCCATCACAGGTGACCCACCCACCGGGGAGCTGTTTTTT.

J is TRBJ2-7 and V is TRBV18; tentatively, D is TRBD1 (8 bases). Per germline, CDR1 KGHSH and CDR2 LQKENI. V lost 3 bases to trimming and J lost 0 bases, with 15 bases between them. The CDR3 length is 16 residues. Here the CDR3 DNA reads TGTGCCAGCTCACCCTATACAGGGGGGGCCTCCTACGAGCAGTACTTC. Its translation is CASSPYTGGASYEQYF. The whole variable domain, remainder taken from reference TRBV18 and TRBJ2-7, is NAGVMQNPRHLVRRRGQEARLRCSPMKGHSHVYWYRQLPEEGLKFMVYLQKENIIDESGMPKERFSAEFPKEGPSILRIQQVVRGDSAAYFCASSPYTGGASYEQYFGPGTRLTVT.